This TCR beta chain was documented in a study of Ad26.COV2.S vaccination and SARS-CoV-2 variants. The study's findings and limits: Spike-specific CD8+ and CD4+ T cell responses reportedly showed substantial breadth after vaccination.

Trimming shortened V by 1 base and J by 5 bases, and 11 bases separated the two germline ends. Germline V gene sequence: CDR1 LGHDT, CDR2 YNNKEL (reference sequence). CDR3 length: 15 amino acids. Treatment reported: over 15 received Ad26.COV2.S at low or high dose, single or two shots; about five received placebo; per-sample allocation not given. Collection of samples fell on day 63 after the first vaccine or placebo injection. Clones were sequenced by immunoSEQ multiplex PCR, and TCRdb holds only the in-frame ones, with some missing. The table records hundreds of thousands of clones, around 92% of them present only once. Comments on this clone: Antigen unknown.

The chain combines TRBV3-1 (or the pseudogene TRBV3-2) with TRBJ2-2; D is ambiguous. This sequence was found in a person between 18 and 65 years old who received the Ad26.COV2.S COVID-19 vaccine or a placebo. Source: peripheral blood, taken in a trial of Ad26.COV2.S vaccine versus placebo. Here the CDR3 DNA reads TGTGCCAGCAGCCAAGTGCGAGGCTTGACCGGGGAGCTGTTTTTT. Translation: CASSQVRGLTGELFF.